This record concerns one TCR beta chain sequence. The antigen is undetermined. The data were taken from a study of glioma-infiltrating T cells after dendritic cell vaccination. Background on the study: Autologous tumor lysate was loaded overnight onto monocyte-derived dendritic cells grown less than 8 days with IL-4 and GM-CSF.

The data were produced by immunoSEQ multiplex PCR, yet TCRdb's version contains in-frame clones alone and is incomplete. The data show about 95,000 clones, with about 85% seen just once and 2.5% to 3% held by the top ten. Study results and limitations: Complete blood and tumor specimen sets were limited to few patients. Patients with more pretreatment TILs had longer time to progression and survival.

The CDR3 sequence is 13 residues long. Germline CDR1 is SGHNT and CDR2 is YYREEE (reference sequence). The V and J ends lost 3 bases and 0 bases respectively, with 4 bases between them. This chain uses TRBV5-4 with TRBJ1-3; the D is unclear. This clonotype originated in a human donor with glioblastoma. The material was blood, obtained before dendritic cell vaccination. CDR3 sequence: CASSSGSGNTIYF. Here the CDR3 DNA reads TGTGCCAGCAGCTCGGGCTCTGGAAACACCATATATTTT. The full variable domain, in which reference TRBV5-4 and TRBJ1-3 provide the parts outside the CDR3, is ETGVTQSPTHLIKTRGQQVTLRCSSQSGHNTVSWYQQALGQGPQFIFQYYREEENGRGNFPPRFSGLQFPNYSSELNVNALELDDSALYLCASSSGSGNTIYFGEGSWLTVV.